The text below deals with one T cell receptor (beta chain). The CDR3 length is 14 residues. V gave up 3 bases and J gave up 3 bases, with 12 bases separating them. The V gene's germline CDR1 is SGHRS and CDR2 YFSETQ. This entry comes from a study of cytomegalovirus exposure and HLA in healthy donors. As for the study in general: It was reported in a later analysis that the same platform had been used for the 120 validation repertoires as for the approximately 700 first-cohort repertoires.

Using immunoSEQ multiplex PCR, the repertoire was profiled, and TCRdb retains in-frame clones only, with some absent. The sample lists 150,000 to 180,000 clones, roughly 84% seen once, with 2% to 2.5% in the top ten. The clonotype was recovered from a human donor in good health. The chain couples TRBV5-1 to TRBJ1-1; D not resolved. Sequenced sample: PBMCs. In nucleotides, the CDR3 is TGCGCCAGCAGCTGGAGCGACTCGGACACTGAAGCTTTCTTT. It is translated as CASSWSDSDTEAFF. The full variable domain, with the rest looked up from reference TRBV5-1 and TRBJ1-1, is KAGVTQTPRYLIKTRGQQVTLSCSPISGHRSVSWYQQTPGQGLQFLFEYFSETQRNKGNFPGRFSGRQFSNSRSEMNVSTLELGDSALYLCASSWSDSDTEAFFGQGTRLTVV.